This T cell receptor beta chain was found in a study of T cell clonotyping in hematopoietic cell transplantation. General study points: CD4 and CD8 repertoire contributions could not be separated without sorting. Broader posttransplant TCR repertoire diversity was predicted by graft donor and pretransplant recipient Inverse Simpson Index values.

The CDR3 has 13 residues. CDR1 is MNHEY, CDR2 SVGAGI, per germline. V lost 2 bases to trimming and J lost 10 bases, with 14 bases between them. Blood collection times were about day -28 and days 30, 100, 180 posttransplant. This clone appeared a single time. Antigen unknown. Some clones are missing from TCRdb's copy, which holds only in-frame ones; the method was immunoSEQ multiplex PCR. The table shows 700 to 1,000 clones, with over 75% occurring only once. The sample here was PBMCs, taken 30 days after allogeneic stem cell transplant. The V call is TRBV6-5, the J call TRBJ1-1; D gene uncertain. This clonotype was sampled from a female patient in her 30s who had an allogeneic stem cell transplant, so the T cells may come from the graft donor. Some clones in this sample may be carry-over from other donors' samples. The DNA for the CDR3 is TGTGCCAGCAGTTACCCGGGAGACACGGTAGCTTTCTTT. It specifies CASSYPGDTVAFF.